This T cell receptor (beta chain) was recovered during a study of beta chain features in type 1 diabetes (dated by TCRdb to the late 2010s). With regard to the full study: No differences in mean age, gender distribution, total cell number or subset yield were found between patients and healthy donors. Across all samples, about 110 million sorted cells were examined, and cell number per subset correlated strongly with RNA yield. The study compared the TCRB repertoires of sorted circulating CD4+ T cell subsets in recently diagnosed type 1 diabetes patients with those in matched healthy donors. Regulatory and stem cell-like memory subsets were obtained from only 8 patients and roughly eight healthy donors, while naive and central memory subsets were obtained from all 30 or so donors. Results the study describes overall, beyond this receptor: Because small numbers of individuals were included in the HLA sub-analyses, any influence of HLA type on TCRB rearrangement was left unresolved. Shorter templates might have been favored by PCR, but patient and control samples were amplified and corrected together, so both groups would have been affected equally by any skew. The naive, central memory and regulatory TCRB repertoires appeared to resemble one another more closely among patients than among healthy donors. Patients with type 1 diabetes made fewer insertions and deleted more nucleotides at VDJ recombination sites, implying thymic rearrangement abnormalities. In all four CD4+ subsets, TCRB CDR3 length was moderately but significantly shorter in type 1 diabetes patients. Sequencing cDNA rather than genomic DNA could over-represent highly expressing activated cells, although activation and CD3 levels did not differ between groups.

A single peripheral blood draw of approximately 100 mL on average was collected from each donor into heparinised tubes. Using a panel that included CD45RO, CCR7, CD25, CD127, CD95 and CD27, naive, central memory, regulatory and stem cell-like memory CD4+ T cells were sorted on a BD FACSAria II. A purity above 95% was achieved for all sorted populations. PBMCs were isolated right away by Lymphoprep density gradient centrifugation and were stained directly, without culture. Samples were stained and sorted in pairs, with one healthy donor and one patient per experiment, so that batch effects were minimized. The entire amount of isolated RNA was reverse transcribed using the High Capacity cDNA Reverse Transcription Kit, so the sequenced TCRB transcripts were expressed ones. Naive, central memory and regulatory T cell samples underwent deep immunoSEQ sequencing, averaging around 4 million total reads per sample. Sorted cells were lysed in RLT buffer, and RNA was extracted using DNase-treated RNeasy Micro or Mini kits according to cell number. Each cell subset was processed on its own to prevent cross-contamination, while patient and healthy donor samples were processed together. The immunoSEQ multiplex PCR was used to amplify TCRB sequences from cDNA, generating 87-bp fragments that spanned the CDR3 region. Amplicons were sequenced on the Illumina HiSeq platform. The original pipeline was this. Synthetic template baselines were used to correct PCR bias computationally, reads within Hamming distance 2 were collapsed, and singletons that could not be merged were discarded. Reads were aligned against IMGT so that V, D and J genes, CDR3 length and insertions or deletions at six rearrangement sites could be assigned. Within each subset, clonotype counts were normalized to the number of sorted cells before true diversity and Gini coefficients were calculated with the tcR R package. The overlap coefficient, calculated on TCRB nucleotide sequences, was used to quantify repertoire sharing. Out-of-frame TCRB sequences from naive cells were analyzed as a proxy for the pre-selection repertoire. The clones in this table, taken by TCRdb from immuneACCESS, are in-frame only. Not every clone is retained; where verified, under half of the shortfall comes from an unresolved V gene, and the cause of the rest is unknown. V and J calls and clone size are copied from that table; D and trimming were computed from the DNA. In this sample the table shows some 250,000 clones, roughly 10% of which occur a single time. Approximately 0.017% of the sample lies in the top ten.

Relative to germline, V is missing 4 bases and J is missing 0 bases, with 6 bases of the junction outside any gene match. Reading the germline V gene gives CDR1 SGHDT and CDR2 YYEEEE. The CDR3 runs 16 amino acids, cysteine and phenylalanine included. Only the CDR3 region is kept as DNA, spanning 48 bases read in frame from base 1. A note on this clone: Its cognate antigen has yet to be identified. The input lacks base qualities; no much larger clone sits a single base away.

This receptor was obtained from a man aged 30 to 39 with type 1 diabetes. The sample comprised naive CD4+ T cells from blood. What this sample's cell subset or site label stands for: true naive CD4+ T cells. The V and J genes are TRBV5-6 and TRBJ2-4; TRBD2 aligns with 8 central bases. The CDR3 protein sequence reads: CASSINRGGAKNIQYF. The DNA sequence is TGTGCCAGCAGCATAAATCGGGGGGGAGCCAAAAACATTCAGTACTTC.